One and the same sample provided the 21 T cell receptor beta chains below, sequenced in a study of T cell changes during pregnancy in multiple sclerosis. Here immunoSEQ multiplex PCR was the method, and the copy in TCRdb shows in-frame clones only, minus some. The profile shows roughly 65,000 clones, around 91% of them singletons. Sequencing was performed on peripheral blood, taken in the third trimester of pregnancy. These receptors originate from a female donor in good health, enrolled as a control in a pregnancy study.

This CDR3 reads CASGRGRTEAFF. The CDR3, as DNA: TGTGCCAGCGGGAGGGGCAGAACTGAAGCTTTCTTT. The chain combines TRBV6-5 with TRBJ1-1; D may be TRBD1 (5 bases). This CDR3 spans 12 amino acids. CDR1 is MNHEY, CDR2 SVGAGI, per germline. The V end was cut by 8 bases, the J end by 5 bases, with 12 bases between.

The J gene is TRBJ2-3, the V gene TRBV7-9; TRBD2 agrees at 7 bases. This CDR3 contains 15 residues. V lost 4 bases and J lost 4; bases outside the gene matches: 8. CDR1 is SEHNR and CDR2 is FQNEAQ in the germline V gene (reference sequence). The CDR3 sequence is CASSSPGAGPDTQYF. Here the CDR3 DNA reads TGTGCCAGCAGCTCTCCGGGAGCGGGGCCAGATACGCAGTATTTT.

The chain uses TRBV7-2 and TRBJ2-1; 9 nucleotides line up with TRBD1. This CDR3 comprises 15 residues. Germline values: CDR1 SGHTA, CDR2 FQGNSA. Germline trimming cut 2 bases from V and 5 bases from J; bases unmatched to any gene: 4. The CDR3 sequence is CASSLMGQGNNEQFF. CDR3 DNA sequence: TGTGCCAGCAGCTTAATGGGACAGGGAAACAATGAGCAGTTCTTC.

This sequence joins TRBV6-4 and TRBJ2-1; 10 bases fit TRBD2. Trimming removed 3 bases from V and 8 bases from J; junction bases left unmatched: 4. The CDR3 length is 14 residues. Germline loops: CDR1 MRHNA, CDR2 SNTAGT. Here the CDR3 reads CASSERLAGYEQFF. The DNA for the CDR3 is TGTGCCAGCAGTGAAAGACTAGCGGGTTATGAGCAGTTCTTC.

V usage is TRBV2 and J usage is TRBJ1-5; the D is unclear. V was trimmed by 3 bases and J by 0 bases, leaving 15 bases between them. This CDR3 has 17 residues. Germline V gives CDR1 SNHLY, CDR2 FYNNEI. In DNA form, the CDR3 reads TGTGCCAGCAGTGATGAGGTGTACGCAAATAGCAATCAGCCCCAGCATTTT. This sequence encodes CASSDEVYANSNQPQHF. The complete variable domain, with remaining parts taken from reference TRBV2 and TRBJ1-5, reads EPEVTQTPSHQVTQMGQEVILRCVPISNHLYFYWYRQILGQKVEFLVSFYNNEISEKSEIFDDQFSVERPDGSNFTLKIRSTKLEDSAMYFCASSDEVYANSNQPQHFGDGTRLSIL.

The rearrangement joins TRBV2 to TRBJ1-2; no clear D. Germline lookup yields CDR1 SNHLY and CDR2 FYNNEI. Between the trimmed V and J ends, which lost 3 bases and 4 bases, there was a span of 6 bases. CDR3 size: 12 residues. CDR3: CASSEDFYGYTF. The CDR3 DNA follows: TGTGCCAGCAGTGAGGACTTCTATGGCTACACCTTC.

The chain uses TRBV27 and TRBJ1-5; TRBD1 matches 7 bases. V gave up 3 bases and J gave up 3 bases; unmatched junction bases: 2. The CDR3 consists of 14 residues. CDR1 MNHEY and CDR2 SMNVEV come from the germline V gene (reference sequence). The CDR3 protein is CASSFTGDNQPQHF. The CDR3 DNA follows: TGTGCCAGCAGTTTTACAGGGGACAATCAGCCCCAGCATTTT.

The CDR3: CASSRIAGGDNEQFF. The CDR3 coding sequence is TGTGCCAGCAGCCGAATAGCGGGGGGGGACAATGAGCAGTTCTTC. The chain uses TRBV14 and TRBJ2-1; 11 positions match TRBD2. V lost 4 bases to trimming and J lost 5 bases; unmatched junction nucleotides: 4. Germline values: CDR1 SGHDN, CDR2 FVKESK. The CDR3 has 15 residues.

The chain joins TRBV7-3 to TRBJ2-3, with unresolved D. The CDR3 loop spans 12 amino acids. The germline CDR1 and CDR2 sequences are SGHTA and FQGTGA. The V and J ends lost 2 bases and 4 bases respectively, with 4 bases between them. CDR3 amino acids: CASSLPADTQYF. CDR3 DNA: TGTGCCAGCAGCTTACCAGCAGATACGCAGTATTTT.

Regarding this clone: Other DNA sequences from this sample encode an identical CDR3 as well. This chain connects TRBV6-5 to TRBJ2-5, with D unclear. V lost 0 bases and J 2 bases, leaving 10 bases between the germline ends. Germline CDR1 and CDR2: MNHEY and SVGAGI. There are 15 residues in the CDR3. CDR3 sequence: CASSYSGQIQETQYF. CDR3 in DNA: TGTGCCAGCAGTTACTCGGGCCAGATTCAAGAGACCCAGTACTTC.

The count of this clone is one. CDR3 nucleotides: TGTGCCAGCAGCCCCCAGCGGGGGGGCACTGAGCAGTTCTTC. Translated: CASSPQRGGTEQFF. V gene TRBV4-2 combines with J gene TRBJ2-1; 10 bases fit TRBD2. There are 14 residues in the CDR3. The V and J ends lost 4 bases and 9 bases, in that order; junction bases with no gene match: 6. The germline gives CDR1 LGHNA, CDR2 YNFKEQ.

The rearrangement links TRBV9 to TRBJ2-7, with TRBD1 matching 7 bases. This CDR3 has 15 amino acids. Germline CDR1 is SGDLS and CDR2 is YYNGEE. V shed 3 bases, J shed 6 bases, and the junction held 12 bases outside the gene matches. CDR3 in DNA: TGTGCCAGCAGCGCCAAAGGAACAGGGGATGGCGAGCAGTACTTC. Protein sequence: CASSAKGTGDGEQYF.

The genes are TRBV5-6 and TRBJ2-7; 7 nucleotides align to TRBD2. Germline CDR1 SGHDT, CDR2 YYEEEE. The V gene end was trimmed by 0 bases and the J gene end by 9 bases; junction bases not matched to a gene: 15. The CDR3 length is 16 residues. The CDR3, as DNA: TGTGCCAGCAGCTTGGGGGGAGGGGTCTCTGCGAGGGGGCAGTACTTC. Its protein is CASSLGGGVSARGQYF.

The V call is TRBV16, the J call TRBJ2-5; no reliable D call. The CDR3 sequence is 14 residues long. In germline, CDR1 is KGHSY, CDR2 FQNENV. Trimming removed 1 base from V and 5 bases from J, with 11 bases in between. CDR3 bases: TGTGCCAGCAGCCAATTTCGAGGAGTTGAGACCCAGTACTTC. As protein: CASSQFRGVETQYF.

The gene calls are TRBV6-5 and TRBJ2-3; TRBD2 might be the D (6 bases). The ends were cut back, 6 bases at V and 5 bases at J, with 12 bases in the middle. The CDR3 sequence is 13 residues long. Germline loops: CDR1 MNHEY, CDR2 SVGAGI. The CDR3 sequence is CASRRGVGDTQYF. CDR3 DNA: TGTGCCAGCAGGCGGGGTGTGGGAGATACGCAGTATTTT.

In DNA form, the CDR3 reads TGTGCCAGCTCACCGTATACGGGTTCAACTAATGAAAAACTGTTTTTT. This gives the protein CASSPYTGSTNEKLFF. The rearrangement joins TRBV18 to TRBJ1-4; no clear D gene. Looked up from germline, CDR1 is KGHSH and CDR2 is LQKENI. V lost 3 bases to trimming and J lost 0 bases, with 11 bases between them. The length of the CDR3 is 16 residues.

The chain joins TRBV18 to TRBJ1-6; 7 nucleotides match TRBD1. Trimming took 5 bases from V and 7 from J; bases not matched to a gene: 5. CDR1 is KGHSH, CDR2 LQKENI, per germline. This CDR3 is 14 amino acids long. The CDR3: CASSADRKNSPLHF. CDR3 sequence (DNA): TGTGCCAGCTCAGCGGACAGGAAAAATTCACCCCTCCACTTT.

The chain combines TRBV7-9 with TRBJ1-6; a weak D match, TRBD1 (5 bases). The germline V and J ends were trimmed by 5 bases and 7 bases, with 15 bases remaining between them. Germline assignment: CDR1 SEHNR and CDR2 FQNEAQ (reference sequence). The CDR3 has 15 residues. The CDR3 spells CASSESGRRNSPLHF. The CDR3 nucleotides are TGTGCCAGCAGCGAATCAGGGAGGCGGAATTCACCCCTCCACTTT.

The rearrangement joins TRBV28 to TRBJ1-3, with 8 bases lining up with TRBD1. CDR3 length: 14 amino acids. V lost 6 bases and J lost 2; bases outside the gene matches: 3. Germline V gene data show CDR1 as MDHEN and CDR2 as SYDVKM. The CDR3 spells CASRDRVTGNTIYF. CDR3 bases: TGTGCCAGCAGGGACAGGGTGACTGGAAACACCATATATTTT.

This rearrangement joins TRBV10-3 to TRBJ2-1; 7 nucleotides match TRBD1. J gave up 1 base and V 4 bases, and 4 bases lay outside the gene matches. Germline CDR1 is ENHRY and CDR2 is SYGVKD. The CDR3 extends over 15 amino acids. The DNA for the CDR3 is TGTGCCATCAGTGCCGGGACAGCATCCTACAATGAGCAGTTCTTC. Its translation: CAISAGTASYNEQFF.

The genes are TRBV28 and TRBJ1-2, with a weak D call TRBD1 (5 bases). Trimming cost V 1 base and J 2 bases, with 11 bases left between them. Germline assignment: CDR1 MDHEN and CDR2 SYDVKM. CDR3 length equals 15 residues. The CDR3 loop is CASSLLTGSNYGYTF. The CDR3 DNA sequence: TGTGCCAGCAGTTTATTAACAGGATCAAACTATGGCTACACCTTC.